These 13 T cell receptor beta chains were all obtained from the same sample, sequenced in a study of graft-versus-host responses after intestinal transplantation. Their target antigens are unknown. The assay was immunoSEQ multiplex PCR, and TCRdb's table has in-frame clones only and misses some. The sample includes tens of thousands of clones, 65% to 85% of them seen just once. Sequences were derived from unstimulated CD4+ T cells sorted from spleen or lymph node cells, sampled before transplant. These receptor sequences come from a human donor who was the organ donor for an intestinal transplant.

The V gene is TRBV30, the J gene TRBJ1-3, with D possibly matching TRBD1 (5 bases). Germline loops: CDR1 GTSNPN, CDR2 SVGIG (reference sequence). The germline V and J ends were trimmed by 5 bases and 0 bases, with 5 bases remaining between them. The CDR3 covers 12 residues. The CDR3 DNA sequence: TGTGCCTGGGGACACTCTGGAAACACCATATATTTT. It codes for CAWGHSGNTIYF.

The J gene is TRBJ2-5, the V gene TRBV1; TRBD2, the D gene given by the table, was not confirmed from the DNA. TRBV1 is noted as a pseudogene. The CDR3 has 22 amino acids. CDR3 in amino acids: CTSSQEGTSGGAYDYYRETQYF. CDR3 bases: TGCACCAGCAGCCAAGAAGGGACTAGCGGGGGGGCGTATGATTATTATCGGGAGACCCAGTACTTC.

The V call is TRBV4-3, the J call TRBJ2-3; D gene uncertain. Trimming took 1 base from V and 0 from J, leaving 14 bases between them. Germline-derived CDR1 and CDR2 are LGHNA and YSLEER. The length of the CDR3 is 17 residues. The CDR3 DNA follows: TGCGCCAGCAGCCAAGGTTCGGGTTCTGGGAGCACAGATACGCAGTATTTT. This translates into CASSQGSGSGSTDTQYF.

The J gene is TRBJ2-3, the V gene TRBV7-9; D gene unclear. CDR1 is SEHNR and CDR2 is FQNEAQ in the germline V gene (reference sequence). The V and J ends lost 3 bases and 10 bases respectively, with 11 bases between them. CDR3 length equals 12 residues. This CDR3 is CASSFEDPPQYF. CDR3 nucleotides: TGTGCCAGCAGCTTTGAGGACCCTCCGCAGTATTTT.

The CDR3 is CASSFWQGNTEAFF. The CDR3 DNA is TGCGCCAGCAGCTTCTGGCAGGGGAACACTGAAGCTTTCTTT. V is TRBV5-1 and J is TRBJ1-1, with D possibly TRBD1 on 5 matching bases. Germline loops: CDR1 SGHRS, CDR2 YFSETQ. CDR3 size: 14 residues. With 2 bases removed from V and 1 base from J, the gap between germline ends came to 9 bases.

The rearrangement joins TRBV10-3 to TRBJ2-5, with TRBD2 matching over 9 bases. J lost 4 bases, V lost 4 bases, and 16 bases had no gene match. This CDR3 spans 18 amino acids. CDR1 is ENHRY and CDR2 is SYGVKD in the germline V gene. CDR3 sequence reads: CAISGTTQLAGLGETQYF. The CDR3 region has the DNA TGTGCCATCAGTGGTACCACCCAGCTAGCGGGATTAGGAGAGACCCAGTACTTC.

This chain's CDR3 is CASSLGLAGQETQYF. The CDR3, as DNA: TGTGCCAGCAGCTTGGGACTAGCGGGCCAAGAGACCCAGTACTTC. J is TRBJ2-5 and V is TRBV11-3; TRBD2 matches at 12 bases. Unmatched junction bases numbered 0, after V lost 3 bases and J lost 1 base. Per the germline V gene, CDR1 is SGHNT and CDR2 is YENEEA. CDR3 length equals 15 residues.

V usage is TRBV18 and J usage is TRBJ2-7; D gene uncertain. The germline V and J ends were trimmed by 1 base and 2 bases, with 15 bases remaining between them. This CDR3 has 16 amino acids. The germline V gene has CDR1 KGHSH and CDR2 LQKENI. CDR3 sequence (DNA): TGTGCCAGCTCACCACGGTTGGACCTTTCTACCTACGAGCAGTACTTC. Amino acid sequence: CASSPRLDLSTYEQYF.

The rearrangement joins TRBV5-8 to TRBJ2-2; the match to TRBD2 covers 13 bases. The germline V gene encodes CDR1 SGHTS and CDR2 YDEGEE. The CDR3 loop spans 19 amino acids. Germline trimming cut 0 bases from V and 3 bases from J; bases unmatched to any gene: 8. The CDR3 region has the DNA TGTGCCAGCAGCTTGGATCGACTAGCGGGAGGTTTGTACACCGGGGAGCTGTTTTTT. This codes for CASSLDRLAGGLYTGELFF.

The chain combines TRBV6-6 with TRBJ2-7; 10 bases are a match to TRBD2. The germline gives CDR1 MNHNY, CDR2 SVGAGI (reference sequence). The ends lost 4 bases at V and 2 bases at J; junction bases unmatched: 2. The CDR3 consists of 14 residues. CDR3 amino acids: CASSWGTSAYEQYF. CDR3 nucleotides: TGTGCCAGCAGTTGGGGGACTAGCGCCTACGAGCAGTACTTC.

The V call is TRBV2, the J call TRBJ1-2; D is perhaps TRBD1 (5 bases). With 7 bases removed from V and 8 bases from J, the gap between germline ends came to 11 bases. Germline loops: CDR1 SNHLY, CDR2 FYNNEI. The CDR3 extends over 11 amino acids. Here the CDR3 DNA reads TGTGCCAGCAATGGCCGGGACGGCTACACCTTC. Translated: CASNGRDGYTF.

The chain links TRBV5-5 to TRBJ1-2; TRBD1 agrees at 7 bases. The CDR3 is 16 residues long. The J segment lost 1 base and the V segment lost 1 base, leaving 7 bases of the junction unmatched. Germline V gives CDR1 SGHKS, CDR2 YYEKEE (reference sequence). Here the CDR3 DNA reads TGTGCCAGCAGCTTGTTAACAGGGGCCCTTAACTATGGCTACACCTTC. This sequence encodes CASSLLTGALNYGYTF.

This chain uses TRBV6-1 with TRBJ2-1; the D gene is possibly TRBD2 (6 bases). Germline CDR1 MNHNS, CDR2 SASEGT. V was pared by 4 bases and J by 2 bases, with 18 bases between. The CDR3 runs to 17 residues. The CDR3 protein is CASSVPVRRVPYNEQFF. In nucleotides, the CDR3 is TGTGCCAGCAGTGTCCCGGTACGGAGGGTCCCCTACAATGAGCAGTTCTTC.